The sequence of this TCR beta chain was determined in a study of cytomegalovirus exposure and HLA in healthy donors (dated by TCRdb to the late 2010s). In the study overall: In an earlier analysis of 550 to 750 of the donors, 250 to 300 Gb of sequence data and approximately 120 million unique TCR beta sequences from about 190 million T cells were reported. An early release covering around 630 HLA-typed donors comprised approximately 300 gigabases of sequencing data and approximately 85 million unique TCR sequences. Among the roughly 400 genotyped donors, approximately 82% belonged to the genetic ancestry cluster associated with self-reported Caucasian donors. The study was designed to test whether signatures of past pathogen exposure could be identified by cataloging public T cell receptors. The T cell repertoires of 666 subjects were profiled by immunosequencing and related to cytomegalovirus serostatus. Along with the roughly 710-subject first cohort, a separate validation cohort of about 110 different subjects was used. To predict cytomegalovirus infection status, the study combined high-throughput TCR immunosequencing, statistical association of individual TCRs with disease status, and machine learning. To study patterns of TCR occurrence, a later analysis re-analyzed previously published TCR beta repertoires from around 660 donors and added high-resolution HLA genotyping. Rather than using new phenotypic data, the later analysis identified candidate immune exposures from TCR beta sequences and from how often those sequences occurred across donors. An earlier analysis of 587 of the donors used high-throughput TCR beta sequencing to judge whether each TCR beta V gene segment behaved as functional or pseudogenic. Donor age, sex, ethnicity and CMV serostatus were collected together with the repertoire data. In a later genetic analysis, genome-wide SNP genotypes for about 55% of the roughly 700 donors were used, and that subset was treated as a discovery cohort. All discovery cohort repertoires had been generated using a single sequencing platform. HLA typing included class I and class II loci at four-digit resolution. Typing coverage varied by locus: roughly 629-640 donors for A, B, C, DRB1 and DQB1; around 560 for DQA1; more than 600 for DPA1; roughly 470 for DPB1. Five DR-DQ haplotypes were handled as single units for association and clustering, since linkage in the cohort was strong. Across some 400 genotyped donors of the cohort, an average of approximately 220,000 unique TCR beta nucleotide sequences per donor were sequenced, and 15% to 20% of those sequences were non-productive. On the study overall, not on this receptor specifically: The authors suggested that the approach could potentially be extended to other disease states and immunological phenotypes. A cluster of highly shared sequence variants was judged likely to represent a technical artifact of the sequencing pipeline. Most TCR sequences were observed very rarely across donors, whereas some public TCRs were present in many individuals. The 87-base-pair reads could not distinguish some IMGT-functional V segments, including TRBV6-2 and TRBV6-3, so those segments were excluded. A few of the identified cytomegalovirus-associated TCR beta chains were confirmed in vitro to be specific for cytomegalovirus antigens. The presence/absence analyses assumed that sequencing depth was roughly uniform across donors, and that assumption may not be true. An earlier analysis of 450 to 750 of the donors showed that most TCR beta V segments appeared in productive rearrangements either about 90% or about 30% of the time, which broadly matched IMGT annotations. Compared with equally common non-associated chains, HLA-associated TCR beta chains in a later analysis were more clonally expanded and had lower generation probabilities. About 17 rarely observed V segments, including chromosome 9 orphons, were excluded from the earlier analysis of several hundred of the donors because counts were too low. The study gave a list of about 160 TCR beta chains associated with cytomegalovirus. In a later analysis, most CMV-associated TCR beta chains were found to appear HLA-restricted, with HLA associations seemingly driven largely by CMV exposure. At a false discovery rate of 0.05, a later analysis linked 16,951 TCR beta sequences to specific HLA alleles. A further reported finding was that TCR beta sequences accurately predicted the HLA-A and HLA-B alleles for most subjects in the first cohort. Strong co-occurrence of HLA alleles, especially DR and DQ, made assigning TCR associations to individual alleles difficult. Compared with the roughly 720-donor mean, donors in an Asian-associated ancestry cluster had fewer N-insertions in productive TCRs, according to a later genetic analysis. The classifier was reported to diagnose cytomegalovirus status with high specificity and sensitivity in both the original and validation cohorts. CMV serostatus was the only immune exposure information available for the cohort. In a later analysis, the rate of TCR association differed among HLA loci, with DRB1 alleles having the most associated TCRs and HLA-C alleles having the fewest. In this cohort, only TCR beta chains were sequenced, and detectable features were limited by the absence of alpha or paired-chain data. In a later genetic analysis, a missense DCLRE1C variant was associated with V-gene and J-gene trimming of TCR beta chains, and the association was replicated in an independent cohort. Because HLA typing was missing for some donors at each locus, association tests included only the typed subset. In a later analysis, several top co-occurrence clusters were reported to appear linked to parvovirus B19, influenza, CMV and Epstein-Barr virus. Correlated functional status among segregating V segments might be attributable to linkage disequilibrium, but an unknown experimental factor could not be ruled out.

The method was the immunoSEQ multiplex PCR assay. For the multiplex PCR, a mixture combining 60 forward primers for TCR Vbeta segments and 13 reverse primers for TCR Jbeta segments was used. The CDR3 region of rearranged TCR beta genes was amplified from genomic DNA with a multiplex PCR assay. The Illumina HiSeq System was used to sequence the amplified TCR beta libraries as 87-base-pair reads. On the study's bioinformatics: In a later analysis, some 80 million unique TCR beta chains were counted across the approximately 640 repertoires, and roughly 11 million of these chains were shared by at least two donors. A nearest-neighbor algorithm error-corrected the raw reads and collapsed the reads into unique sequences, merging closely related sequences to remove PCR and sequencing errors. To assign V, D and J gene segments, CDR3 sequences were aligned to IMGT reference sequences. For a sequence to be retained, a match of at least six nucleotides to both a V gene segment and a J gene segment was required. A rearrangement was called productive if the CDR3 had no stop codons and remained in frame with V and J, and every other rearrangement was called non-productive. Following IMGT convention, CDR3 was defined as the stretch from the second conserved V-encoded cysteine to the conserved J-encoded phenylalanine. The earlier analysis of fewer than 750 of the donors excluded sequences that lacked an unambiguous match to a single V gene segment. An earlier analysis of 587 of the donors called V segments functional above 56.7% productive rearrangements and segregating when the between-donor standard deviation exceeded 5%. A statistical classification framework was developed to diagnose cytomegalovirus status using the catalog of TCR beta chain sequences. A later analysis assigned V and J genes by comparing TCR nucleotide sequences with IMGT/GENE-DB human TR gene sequences. Using the TCRdist pipeline, a later analysis assigned CDR3 sequences along with most-parsimonious VDJ recombination scenarios. A later analysis defined each TCR beta chain by its CDR3 amino acid sequence plus V-gene family, and excluded reads lacking a unique V-gene family. In a later analysis, approximately 590 highly shared, low-generation-probability nucleotide sequences were removed to address suspected cross-contamination and a sequencing artifact. In a later analysis, a clonal expansion index for each public chain was calculated from normalized within-repertoire ranks of inferred template counts. In a later analysis, generation probabilities were computed with a VDJ recombination model fitted to out-of-frame rearrangements, and the resulting probabilities were checked against IGoR. Hypergeometric tests were used in a later analysis to score TCR-TCR, TCR-HLA and TCR-CMV co-occurrence, with a repertoire-size bias correction applied to the TCR pairs. In a later analysis, false discovery rates were estimated by permuting HLA or CMV assignments 20 times. A later analysis grouped co-occurring TCRs with DBSCAN, adding TCRdist sequence similarity when clustering within HLA-allele-positive subsets. Repertoires with fewer than 30,000 or more than 120,000 public chains, plus five repertoires with anomalous nucleotide sharing, were excluded from co-occurrence clustering. TCRdb carries this immuneACCESS record with in-frame sequences only. Its versions omit some clonotypes, under half of them owing to an unresolved V gene in the studies checked, with the rest unexplained. V and J calls and clone size are those listed in that table; D and trimming were worked out from the DNA. This sample comprises 95,000 to 100,000 clones, around 80% of them detected only once. The ten largest clones take up 8% to 9% of the sample.

In total, about 650 healthy bone marrow donors made up the cohort. At the time of sampling, every cohort member was nominally healthy, though immune exposures that went unrecorded were likely present. Of the 710 or so cohort members, about 270 had a positive CMV serostatus and about 350 had a negative one, while no CMV serostatus was recorded for the donor. A peripheral blood sample was collected from each donor, and TCR beta sequencing was performed on peripheral blood mononuclear cells. The Qiagen DNeasy Blood Extraction Kit was used to extract genomic DNA from the blood cell samples. This clone was seen a single time. Its antigen remains undetermined. Per-nucleotide qualities are absent, and no much larger clonotype sits a single base away. Including the terminal cysteine and phenylalanine, the CDR3 comprises 12 residues. Kept here is only the CDR3 DNA, which spans 36 bases and is read in frame from base 1. CDR1 SEHNR and CDR2 FQNEAQ were looked up in the germline V gene (reference sequence). V was cut back by 3 bases and J by 3 bases, leaving a gap of 6 bases between them.

Sequencing was carried out using PBMCs. This receptor chain uses TRBV7-9 and TRBJ2-7; the D gene remains uncertain. This sequence was found in a human donor in good health. At the DNA level, the sequence is TGTGCCAGCAGCTTCCAAAACTACGAGCAGTACTTC. It encodes CASSFQNYEQYF.